The entry that follows covers one T cell receptor beta chain sequence. Antigen: not known. The method was immunoSEQ multiplex PCR; TCRdb's version includes in-frame clones alone and lacks a portion of them. The data contain tens of thousands of clones, over 65% of them singletons. Germline CDR1 SGHTA, CDR2 FQGTGA. The ends lost 5 bases at V and 1 base at J; junction bases unmatched: 7. There are 16 residues in the CDR3. These data originate in a study of Tregs in tolerant kidney transplant recipients. Background on the study: Sorting of CD4+CD25+CD127- cells followed approximately three-day belatacept mixed lymphocyte reactions, sometimes with approximately five-day graft donor restimulation. Study-level points and caveats: Findings come from small patient numbers and require larger validation. Tregs expanded with activated donor B cells seemed most donor-specific. Biological reproducibility was not directly addressed, but technical replication error appeared minimal.

The chain joins TRBV7-3 to TRBJ2-3; 9 bases line up with TRBD2. The specimen was Tregs from blood cultured with allogeneic cells. This TCR was sampled from a human donor in good health. The CDR3 spells CASSPKRGARTDTQYF. The CDR3 coding sequence is TGTGCCAGCAGCCCCAAGCGGGGGGCCCGCACAGATACGCAGTATTTT.